These 25 T cell receptor beta chains came from one sample sequenced in a study of OX40 agonist ivuxolimab in advanced cancers. Data came from immunoSEQ multiplex PCR; TCRdb stores just in-frame clones and leaves some out. The data hold under 70,000 clones, with around 90% observed a single time. Material: CD4+ or CD8+ T cells sorted from blood, obtained in a trial of the OX40 agonist ivuxolimab. Receptors were obtained from an adult with an advanced solid tumor such as melanoma, head and neck, liver or kidney cancer.

The V call is TRBV21-1, the J call TRBJ2-5. TRBV21-1 is recorded as a pseudogene. The CDR3 extends over 12 amino acids. In nucleotides, the CDR3 is TGTGCCAGCAGCAAAGCTAGGGAGACCCAGTACTTC. Encoded protein: CASSKARETQYF.

This sequence joins TRBV5-5 and TRBJ2-1, with D perhaps assigned TRBD1 or TRBD2 (7 bases each). Germline V lookup: CDR1 SGHKS, CDR2 YYEKEE (reference sequence). V was clipped by 4 bases and J by 8 bases, with 25 bases between them. The CDR3 spans 17 residues. The CDR3 sequence is CASSPRDRSGASHEQFF. DNA for the CDR3: TGTGCCAGCAGCCCTAGGGACAGAAGCGGGGCCTCGCATGAGCAGTTCTTC.

V and J are TRBV5-1 and TRBJ1-2; 11 bases map to TRBD1. V shed 4 bases and J 0 bases; nucleotides not matched to a gene: 5. The germline V gene has CDR1 SGHRS and CDR2 YFSETQ. The length of the CDR3 is 16 residues. Written as DNA, the CDR3 is TGCGCCAGCAGCCACGGACAGGGGGCCACTAACTATGGCTACACCTTC. Amino acids: CASSHGQGATNYGYTF.

This chain uses TRBV6-1 with TRBJ2-7; 9 nucleotides match TRBD2. Germline V gene sequence: CDR1 MNHNS, CDR2 SASEGT. V was clipped by 4 bases and J by 0 bases; unmatched bases: 4. The CDR3 loop spans 15 amino acids. The CDR3 region has the DNA TGTGCCAGCAGTGGGGCTAGCGGGGTCTCCTACGAGCAGTACTTC. The encoded protein is CASSGASGVSYEQYF.

The V gene is TRBV10-3, the J gene TRBJ1-6; 7 bases line up with TRBD1. The germline CDR1 and CDR2 sequences are ENHRY and SYGVKD. The V and J ends lost 2 bases and 7 bases, in that order; junction bases with no gene match: 5. There are 15 residues in the CDR3. DNA of the CDR3: TGTGCCATCAGTGAGAGCGGGACAGCCAATTCACCCCTCCACTTT. Translated, it gives CAISESGTANSPLHF.

The J gene is TRBJ1-4, the V gene TRBV11-3, with D tentatively TRBD1 (5 bases). In germline, CDR1 is SGHNT, CDR2 YENEEA. This CDR3 is built from 15 residues. V was cut by 1 base and J by 8 bases, with 14 bases left in between. DNA for the CDR3: TGTGCCAGCAGCTTAGGGGCAGGCGGGGGAGAAAAACTGTTTTTT. It yields the protein CASSLGAGGGEKLFF. The full variable domain, in which reference TRBV11-3 and TRBJ1-4 provide the parts outside the CDR3, is EAGVVQSPRYKIIEKKQPVAFWCNPISGHNTLYWYLQNLGQGPELLIRYENEEAVDDSQLPKDRFSAERLKGVDSTLKIQPAELGDSAVYLCASSLGAGGGEKLFFGSGTQLSVL.

This sequence joins TRBV6-1 and TRBJ1-1; D uncertain. Trimming cost V 3 bases and J 4 bases, with 15 bases left between them. Per germline, CDR1 MNHNS and CDR2 SASEGT. The CDR3 runs 15 residues. In DNA, the CDR3 is TGTGCCAGCAGTGAGGTCCGGGCCCGACGCACTGAAGCTTTCTTT. Protein sequence: CASSEVRARRTEAFF.

The chain is built from TRBV19 and TRBJ1-2; D remains unclear. CDR1 is LNHDA, CDR2 SQIVND, per germline (reference sequence). V was shortened by 8 bases and J by 4 bases, with 20 bases between the two germline ends. This CDR3 comprises 15 residues. The CDR3 loop is CASHSIRRGGYGYTF. Written as DNA, the CDR3 is TGTGCCAGTCATAGTATTAGGAGAGGCGGCTATGGCTACACCTTC.

The genes are TRBV5-4 and TRBJ2-5, with 12 bases aligning to TRBD2. This CDR3 region has 16 residues. The germline CDR1 and CDR2 sequences are SGHNT and YYREEE (reference sequence). Trimming at V came to 0 bases and at J to 1 base, leaving 1 base not matched to a gene. CDR3 sequence: CASSLGLAGAQETQYF. CDR3 nucleotides: TGTGCCAGCAGCTTGGGACTAGCGGGGGCCCAAGAGACCCAGTACTTC.

This clone was detected only a few times. The chain employs TRBV6-1 and TRBJ1-2; TRBD1 matches 9 bases. With 2 bases clipped from V and 7 bases from J, the junction kept 5 bases outside the gene matches. CDR3 length equals 14 residues. The germline V gene has CDR1 MNHNS and CDR2 SASEGT. This CDR3 reads CASSERTGAGGYTF. In DNA form, the CDR3 reads TGTGCCAGCAGTGAACGGACAGGGGCGGGTGGCTACACCTTC.

The chain combines TRBV18 with TRBJ2-1; TRBD2 agrees at 7 bases. The germline gives CDR1 KGHSH, CDR2 LQKENI. The CDR3 totals 18 residues. V lost 2 bases to trimming and J lost 2 bases; unmatched junction nucleotides: 12. The CDR3 coding sequence is TGTGCCAGCTCACCAATACGTACAGCTAGCGGTCCCTACAATGAGCAGTTCTTC. This encodes CASSPIRTASGPYNEQFF.

This clone was detected only a few times. J is TRBJ1-1 and V is TRBV7-6; D possibly corresponds to TRBD1 (5 bases). The germline V gene has CDR1 SGHVS and CDR2 FNYEAQ. This CDR3 has 13 residues. V was cut by 5 bases and J by 5 bases, with 12 bases left in between. The CDR3 here is CASSEGRGTEAFF. The CDR3 DNA sequence: TGTGCCAGCAGCGAGGGTCGGGGGACTGAAGCTTTCTTT.

This chain uses TRBV7-2 with TRBJ2-1; D perhaps matches TRBD2 (7 bases). From germline, CDR1 is SGHTA and CDR2 FQGNSA. This CDR3 comprises 14 residues. V lost 0 bases to trimming and J lost 5 bases, with 8 bases between them. CDR3: CASSLAGGHNEQFF. The DNA of the CDR3 is TGTGCCAGCAGCTTAGCGGGGGGGCACAATGAGCAGTTCTTC.

In its sample, this clone was seen once. This chain joins TRBV5-6 and TRBJ2-2; weak D call: TRBD2 (5 bases). CDR3 length equals 14 residues. Between the trimmed V and J ends, which lost 0 bases and 5 bases, there was a span of 8 bases. CDR1 SGHDT and CDR2 YYEEEE come from the germline V gene. The CDR3 sequence: CASSLGGPTGELFF. The CDR3, as DNA: TGTGCCAGCAGCTTGGGAGGGCCAACCGGGGAGCTGTTTTTT.

The chain links TRBV7-3 to TRBJ2-3; 10 bases align to TRBD1. The CDR3 contains 15 residues. Germline assignment: CDR1 SGHTA and CDR2 FQGTGA. The junction had 5 bases not matched to a gene; V was cut back by 5 bases and J by 3 bases. The CDR3 here is CASSPSGQGTDTQYF. In nucleotides, the CDR3 is TGTGCCAGCAGCCCATCGGGACAGGGGACAGATACGCAGTATTTT.

The chain recombines TRBV7-2 with TRBJ2-7, with D unclear. V shed 4 bases and J shed 2 bases, with 3 bases lying between them. The CDR3 totals 11 residues. CDR1 and CDR2 from the germline V gene are SGHTA and FQGNSA. The chain's CDR3 is CASSWAYEQYF. CDR3 nucleotides: TGTGCCAGCAGCTGGGCCTACGAGCAGTACTTC. Filled out from reference TRBV7-2 and TRBJ2-7, the complete variable domain reads GAGVSQSPSNKVTEKGKDVELRCDPISGHTALYWYRQSLGQGLEFLIYFQGNSAPDKSGLPSDRFSAERTGGSVSTLTIQRTQQEDSAVYLCASSWAYEQYFGPGTRLTVT.

This clone was observed a single time. V usage is TRBV10-2 and J usage is TRBJ2-1; 14 bases are shared with TRBD2. Germline assignment: CDR1 WSHSY and CDR2 SAAADI. With V trimmed by 3 bases and J by 6 bases, 1 base remained unmatched. The CDR3 totals 15 residues. CDR3 in DNA: TGCGCCAGCAGTGACGGGACTAGCGGGAGCAATGAGCAGTTCTTC. It codes for CASSDGTSGSNEQFF.

This clone was detected only once. The CDR3 protein is CASSLGQAPIYGYTF. The CDR3 nucleotides read TGTGCCAGCAGCCTCGGGCAGGCCCCAATCTATGGCTACACCTTC. The chain recombines TRBV5-4 with TRBJ1-2; D is ambiguous. There are 15 residues in the CDR3. CDR1 is SGHNT and CDR2 is YYREEE in the germline V gene (reference sequence). V was cut by 4 bases and J by 4 bases, with 17 bases left in between.

This chain joins TRBV19 and TRBJ1-5; TRBD1 agrees at 8 bases. Germline trimming cut 5 bases from V and 2 bases from J; bases unmatched to any gene: 5. This CDR3 has 15 residues. Germline V gene lookup returns CDR1 LNHDA and CDR2 SQIVND (reference sequence). CDR3 sequence: CASSPETGGNQPQHF. The CDR3 nucleotides are TGTGCCAGTAGTCCAGAGACAGGGGGCAATCAGCCCCAGCATTTT.

This rearrangement joins TRBV7-9 to TRBJ1-1; TRBD1 matches at 7 bases. Per the germline V gene, CDR1 is SEHNR and CDR2 is FQNEAQ (reference sequence). The junction had 8 bases not matched to a gene; V was cut back by 5 bases and J by 8 bases. The CDR3 has 13 residues. The CDR3 spells CASSRGQVGEAFF. The CDR3 coding sequence is TGTGCCAGCAGCCGCGGACAGGTCGGAGAAGCTTTCTTT.

This sequence joins TRBV25-1 and TRBJ2-1; 16 nucleotides match TRBD2. J gave up 0 bases and V 6 bases, and 5 bases lay outside the gene matches. CDR1 and CDR2 (germline): MGHDK, SYGVNS. The CDR3 has 18 residues. The CDR3 DNA reads TGTGCCAGCAGGAGGGGACTAGCGGGGGGGAGCTCCTACAATGAGCAGTTCTTC. Its protein is CASRRGLAGGSSYNEQFF.

V usage is TRBV19 and J usage is TRBJ2-5, with 10 bases lining up with TRBD2. The CDR3 consists of 15 residues. CDR1 is LNHDA, CDR2 SQIVND, per germline (reference sequence). J gave up 1 base and V 5 bases, and 4 bases lay outside the gene matches. The CDR3 here is CASSALAGAQETQYF. DNA of the CDR3: TGTGCCAGTAGTGCCCTAGCGGGGGCCCAAGAGACCCAGTACTTC.

The chain is built from TRBV6-6 and TRBJ1-2; 7 nucleotides line up with TRBD1. The J segment lost 2 bases and the V segment lost 5 bases, leaving 8 bases of the junction unmatched. Germline V lookup: CDR1 MNHNY, CDR2 SVGAGI (reference sequence). CDR3 size: 15 residues. The CDR3 DNA is TGTGCCAGCAGTCCTCCGGGACAGCTAAACTATGGCTACACCTTC. As protein: CASSPPGQLNYGYTF.

J is TRBJ1-2 and V is TRBV9, with D possibly matching TRBD1 (5 bases). The length of the CDR3 is 14 residues. Trimming pared 5 bases from V and 3 bases from J, leaving 14 bases between. Per germline, CDR1 SGDLS and CDR2 YYNGEE. CDR3 nucleotide sequence: TGTGCCAGCAGTCTAGCGGGGGAGGACTATGGCTACACCTTC. Protein product: CASSLAGEDYGYTF.

In its sample, this clone was seen once. V and J are TRBV9 and TRBJ2-7; TRBD2 matches at 10 bases. Germline CDR1 is SGDLS and CDR2 is YYNGEE. The CDR3 sequence is 15 residues long. After removal of 4 bases from V and 3 bases from J, the junction contained 7 bases not matched to a gene. CDR3 residues: CASSPRLAGFYEQYF. CDR3 in DNA: TGTGCCAGCAGCCCGAGACTAGCGGGCTTCTACGAGCAGTACTTC.